The present TCR beta chain was sequenced within a study of a mutant IDH1 vaccine in newly diagnosed glioma. Study in general: Sex distribution of treated patients was approximately 60% male and about 40% female; mean age was around 40 years. Findings of the study overall: It was approximately 92% of patients that developed vaccine-induced immune responses.

Concerning this clone: The antigen remains undetermined.

Noted time point: baseline, week 1 (first vaccination visit). Treatment of the sample: pre-vaccination baseline after standard-of-care therapy. TCRdb's table, derived via immunoSEQ multiplex PCR, lists solely in-frame clones and lacks some. The data show 98,000 or so clones, with over 85% seen just once and roughly 0.54% held by the top ten. V was cut by 7 bases and J by 4 bases, with 17 bases left in between. The CDR3 consists of 13 residues. The germline V gene has CDR1 GTSNPN and CDR2 SVGIG (reference sequence). The input for sequencing was PBMCs, taken from a glioma patient treated with radiotherapy, temozolomide or both. The V and J genes are TRBV30 and TRBJ2-7, with D perhaps matching TRBD2 (6 bases). The source of this sequence is a woman between 45 and 65 years old with glioma. The CDR3 DNA is TGTGCCTTATACCGACTAGGGGCGTACGAGCAGTACTTC. It encodes CALYRLGAYEQYF.